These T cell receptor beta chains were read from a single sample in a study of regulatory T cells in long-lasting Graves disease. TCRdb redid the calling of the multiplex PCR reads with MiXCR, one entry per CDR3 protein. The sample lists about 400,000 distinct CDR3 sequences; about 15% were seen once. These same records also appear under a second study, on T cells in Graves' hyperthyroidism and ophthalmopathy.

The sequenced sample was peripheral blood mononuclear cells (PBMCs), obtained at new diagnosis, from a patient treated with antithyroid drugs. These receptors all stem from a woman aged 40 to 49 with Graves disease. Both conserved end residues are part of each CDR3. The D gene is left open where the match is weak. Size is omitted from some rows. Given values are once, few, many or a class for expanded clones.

TGTGCCTGGAGGGCCTCCTGGGAGAGGGGGGCTCCTGGAAACACCATATATTTT,CAWRASWERGAPGNTIYF,.,TRBJ1-3,TRBV30,.
TGTGCCAGCAGCCCCAGGACTAGCCCCACTACAGATACGCAGTATTTT,CASSPRTSPTTDTQYF,TRBD2,TRBJ2-3,TRBV7-9,many
TGTGCCAGCAGTTTGTCAGCGGATAGCACAGATACGCAGTATTTT,CASSLSADSTDTQYF,.,TRBJ2-3,TRBV28,many
TGTGCCAGCAAAGCGAGGGGCTATGGCTACACCTTC,CASKARGYGYTF,.,TRBJ1-2,TRBV9,many
TGTGCCAGTTCAGAAGGACAGGACGATTATAGCAATCAGCCCCAGCATTTT,CASSEGQDDYSNQPQHF,TRBD1,TRBJ1-5,TRBV18,.
TGTGCCAGCAGCTTAGTGGTAGCCATTACCGAGGATACGCAGTATTTT,CASSLVVAITEDTQYF,.,TRBJ2-3,TRBV7-2,many
TGTGCCAGCAGAAATACAGGGGGCGCGGGGAATGAGCAGTTCTTC,CASRNTGGAGNEQFF,TRBD1,TRBJ2-1,TRBV28,many
TGTGCCAGCAGCTTAGCTATGACTGAATCGTTCTTC,CASSLAMTESFF,.,TRBJ2-1,TRBV7-2,many
TGTGCCAGCAGCTTAGATAGGGCTGCCACCGGGGAGCTGTTTTTT,CASSLDRAATGELFF,.,TRBJ2-2,TRBV7-2,many
TGTGCCAGCAGTGATCGAGCGTCCGAAAATTCACCCCTCCACTTT,CASSDRASENSPLHF,.,TRBJ1-6,TRBV2,many
TGTGCCAGCAGCCCCGGGGGGGACCGTTCCTACGAGCAGTACTTC,CASSPGGDRSYEQYF,TRBD2,TRBJ2-7,TRBV7-2,few
TGTGCTAGTGGACAACCTAGCGGGAGGAGGGTTGAGCAGTTCTTC,CASGQPSGRRVEQFF,TRBD2,TRBJ2-1,TRBV12-5,many
TGTGCCAGCGGATCGCAGGGGGGCACAGATACGCAGTATTTT,CASGSQGGTDTQYF,TRBD1,TRBJ2-3,TRBV2,many
TGTGCCAGCAGCGAGGGACTAGCGTTCAACACCGGGGAGCTGTTTTTT,CASSEGLAFNTGELFF,TRBD2,TRBJ2-2,TRBV5-4,.